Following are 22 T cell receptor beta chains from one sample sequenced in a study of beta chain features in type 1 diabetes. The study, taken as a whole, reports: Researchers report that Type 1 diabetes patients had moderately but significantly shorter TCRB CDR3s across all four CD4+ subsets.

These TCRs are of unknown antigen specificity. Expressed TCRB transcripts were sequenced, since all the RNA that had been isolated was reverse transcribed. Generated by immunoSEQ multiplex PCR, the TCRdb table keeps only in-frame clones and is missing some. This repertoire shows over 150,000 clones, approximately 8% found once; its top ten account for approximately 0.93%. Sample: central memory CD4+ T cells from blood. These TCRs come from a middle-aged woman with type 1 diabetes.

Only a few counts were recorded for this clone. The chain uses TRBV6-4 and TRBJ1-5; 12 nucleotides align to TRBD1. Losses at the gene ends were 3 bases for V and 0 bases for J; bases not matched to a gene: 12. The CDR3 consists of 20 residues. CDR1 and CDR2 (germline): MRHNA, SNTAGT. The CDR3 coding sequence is TGTGCCAGCAGTGATCTTACGGGACAGGGGGCCTTCTATAGCAATCAGCCCCAGCATTTT. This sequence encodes CASSDLTGQGAFYSNQPQHF.

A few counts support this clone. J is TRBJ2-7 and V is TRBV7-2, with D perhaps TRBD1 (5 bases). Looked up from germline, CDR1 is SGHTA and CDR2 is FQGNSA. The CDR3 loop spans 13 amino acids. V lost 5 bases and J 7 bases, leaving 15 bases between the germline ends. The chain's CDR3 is CASSGAVLREQYF. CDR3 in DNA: TGTGCCAGCAGCGGGGCGGTCCTACGAGAGCAGTACTTC.

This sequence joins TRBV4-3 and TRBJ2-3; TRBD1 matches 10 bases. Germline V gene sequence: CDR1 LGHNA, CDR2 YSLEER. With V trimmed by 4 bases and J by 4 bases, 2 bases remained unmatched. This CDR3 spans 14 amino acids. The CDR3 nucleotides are TGCGCCAGCAGCCGACAGGGGGCCGCAGATACGCAGTATTTT. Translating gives CASSRQGAADTQYF.

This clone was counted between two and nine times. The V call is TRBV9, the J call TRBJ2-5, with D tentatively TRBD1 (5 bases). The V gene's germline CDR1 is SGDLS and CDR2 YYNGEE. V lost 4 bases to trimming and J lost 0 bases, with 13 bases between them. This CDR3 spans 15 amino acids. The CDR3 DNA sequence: TGTGCCAGCAGCCCACTCCAGGGCTACCAAGAGACCCAGTACTTC. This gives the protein CASSPLQGYQETQYF.

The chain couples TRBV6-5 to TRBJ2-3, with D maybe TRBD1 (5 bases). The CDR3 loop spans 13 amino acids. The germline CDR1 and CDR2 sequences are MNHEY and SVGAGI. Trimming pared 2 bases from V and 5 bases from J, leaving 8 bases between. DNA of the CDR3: TGTGCCAGCAGTTACAGGGGTGGAGATACGCAGTATTTT. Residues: CASSYRGGDTQYF.

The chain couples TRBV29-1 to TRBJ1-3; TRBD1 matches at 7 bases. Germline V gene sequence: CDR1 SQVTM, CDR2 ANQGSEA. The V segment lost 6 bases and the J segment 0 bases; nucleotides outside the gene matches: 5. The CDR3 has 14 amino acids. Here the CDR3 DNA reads TGCAGCGTCCGACAGGGACTCTCTGGAAACACCATATATTTT. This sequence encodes CSVRQGLSGNTIYF.

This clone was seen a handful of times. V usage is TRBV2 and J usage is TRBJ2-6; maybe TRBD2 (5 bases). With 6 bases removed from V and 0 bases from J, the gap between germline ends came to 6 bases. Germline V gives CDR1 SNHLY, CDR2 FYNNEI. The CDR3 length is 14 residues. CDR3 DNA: TGTGCCAGCAGAACTAGCTCTGGGGCCAACGTCCTGACTTTC. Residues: CASRTSSGANVLTF.

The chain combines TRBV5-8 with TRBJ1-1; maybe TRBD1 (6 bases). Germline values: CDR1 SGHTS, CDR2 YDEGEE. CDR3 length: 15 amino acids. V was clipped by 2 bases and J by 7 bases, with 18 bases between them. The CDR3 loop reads CASSFLKGGRGEAFF. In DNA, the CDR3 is TGTGCCAGCAGCTTCTTAAAGGGGGGGCGAGGTGAAGCTTTCTTT. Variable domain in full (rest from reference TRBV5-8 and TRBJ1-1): EAGVTQSPTHLIKTRGQQATLRCSPISGHTSVYWYQQALGLGLQFLLWYDEGEERNRGNFPPRFSGRQFPNYSSELNVNALELEDSALYLCASSFLKGGRGEAFFGQGTRLTVV.

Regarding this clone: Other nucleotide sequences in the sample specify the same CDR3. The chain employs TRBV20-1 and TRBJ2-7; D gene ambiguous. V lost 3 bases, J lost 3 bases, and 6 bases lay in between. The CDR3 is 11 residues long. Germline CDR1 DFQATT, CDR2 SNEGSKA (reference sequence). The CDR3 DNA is TGCAGTGCTAGCCGTAGCTACGAGCAGTACTTC. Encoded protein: CSASRSYEQYF.

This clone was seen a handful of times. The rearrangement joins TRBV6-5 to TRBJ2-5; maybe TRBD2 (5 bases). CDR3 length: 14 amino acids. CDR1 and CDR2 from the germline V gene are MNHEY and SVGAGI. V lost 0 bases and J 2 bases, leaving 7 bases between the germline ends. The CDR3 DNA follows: TGTGCCAGCAGTTACTCGTCGGGGCAAGAGACCCAGTACTTC. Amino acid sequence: CASSYSSGQETQYF.

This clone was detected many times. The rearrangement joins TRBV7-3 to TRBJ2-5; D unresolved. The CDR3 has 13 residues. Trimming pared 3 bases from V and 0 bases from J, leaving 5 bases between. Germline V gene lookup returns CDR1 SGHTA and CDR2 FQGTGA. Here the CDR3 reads CASSFEDQETQYF. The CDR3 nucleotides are TGTGCCAGCAGCTTCGAGGACCAAGAGACCCAGTACTTC.

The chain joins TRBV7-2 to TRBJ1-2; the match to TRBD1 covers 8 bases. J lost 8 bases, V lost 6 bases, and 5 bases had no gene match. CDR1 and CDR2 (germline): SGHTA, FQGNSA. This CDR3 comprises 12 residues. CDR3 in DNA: TGTGCCAGCAGGTCGGACAGGGAGGGCTACACCTTC. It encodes CASRSDREGYTF.

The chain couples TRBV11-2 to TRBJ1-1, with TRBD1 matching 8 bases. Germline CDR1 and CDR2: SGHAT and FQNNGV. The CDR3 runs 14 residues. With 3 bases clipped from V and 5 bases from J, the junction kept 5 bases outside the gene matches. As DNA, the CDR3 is TGTGCCAGCAGCTTCTCAGGGGGCGTGACTGAAGCTTTCTTT. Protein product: CASSFSGGVTEAFF. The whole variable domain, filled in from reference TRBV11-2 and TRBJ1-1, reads EAGVAQSPRYKIIEKRQSVAFWCNPISGHATLYWYQQILGQGPKLLIQFQNNGVVDDSQLPKDRFSAERLKGVDSTLKIQPAKLEDSAVYLCASSFSGGVTEAFFGQGTRLTVV.

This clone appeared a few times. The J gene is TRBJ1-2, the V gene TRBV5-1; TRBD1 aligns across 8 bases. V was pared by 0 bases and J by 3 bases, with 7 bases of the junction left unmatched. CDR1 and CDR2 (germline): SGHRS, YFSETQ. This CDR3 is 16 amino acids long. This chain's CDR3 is CASSLVGRGPDYGYTF. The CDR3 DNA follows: TGCGCCAGCAGCTTGGTGGGCAGGGGGCCCGACTATGGCTACACCTTC.

The chain's CDR3 is CASRTGQGAGQPQHF. The DNA for the CDR3 is TGTGCCAGCAGAACGGGACAGGGGGCCGGTCAGCCCCAGCATTTT. The rearrangement uses TRBV7-8 and TRBJ1-5; TRBD1 agrees at 12 bases. Germline CDR1 is SGHVS and CDR2 is FQNEAQ. The CDR3 spans 15 residues. V lost 6 bases and J lost 6; bases outside the gene matches: 6.

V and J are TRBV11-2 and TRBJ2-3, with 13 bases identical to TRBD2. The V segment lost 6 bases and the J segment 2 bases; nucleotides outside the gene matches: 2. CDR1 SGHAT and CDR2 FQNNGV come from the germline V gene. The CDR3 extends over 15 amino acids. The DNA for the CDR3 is TGTGCCAGCAGGGGACTAGCGGGACCCACAGATACGCAGTATTTT. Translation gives CASRGLAGPTDTQYF.

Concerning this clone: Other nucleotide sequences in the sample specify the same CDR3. The CDR3 reads CSVGSGAGANVLTF. As DNA, the CDR3 is TGCAGCGTTGGTTCAGGTGCTGGGGCCAACGTCCTGACTTTC. The chain uses TRBV29-1 and TRBJ2-6; D unclear. This CDR3 has 14 amino acids. The germline V gene has CDR1 SQVTM and CDR2 ANQGSEA. V shed 4 bases and J shed 2 bases, with 9 bases lying between them.

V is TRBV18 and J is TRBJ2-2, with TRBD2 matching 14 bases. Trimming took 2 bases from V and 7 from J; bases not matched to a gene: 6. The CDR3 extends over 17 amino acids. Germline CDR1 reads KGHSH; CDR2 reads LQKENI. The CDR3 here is CASSPMGLAGVHGELFF. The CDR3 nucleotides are TGTGCCAGCTCACCAATGGGACTAGCGGGAGTTCACGGGGAGCTGTTTTTT.

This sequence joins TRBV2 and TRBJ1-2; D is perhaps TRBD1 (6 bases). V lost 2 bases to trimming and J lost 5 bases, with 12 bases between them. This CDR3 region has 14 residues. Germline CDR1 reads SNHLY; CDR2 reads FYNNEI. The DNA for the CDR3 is TGTGCCAGCAGTGAACCCACAGGGTTGTATGGCTACACCTTC. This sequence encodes CASSEPTGLYGYTF.

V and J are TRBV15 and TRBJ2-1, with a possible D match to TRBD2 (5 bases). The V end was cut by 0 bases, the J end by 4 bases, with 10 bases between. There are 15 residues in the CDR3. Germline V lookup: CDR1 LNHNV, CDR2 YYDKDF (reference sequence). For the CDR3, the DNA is TGTGCCACCAGCAGAGATAACGGGGATTACAATGAGCAGTTCTTC. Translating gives CATSRDNGDYNEQFF.

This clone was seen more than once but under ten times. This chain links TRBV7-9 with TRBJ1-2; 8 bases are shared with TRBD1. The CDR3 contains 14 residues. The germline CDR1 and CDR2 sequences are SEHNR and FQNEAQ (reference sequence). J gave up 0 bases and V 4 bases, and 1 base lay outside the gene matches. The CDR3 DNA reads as TGTGCCAGCAGCTCGACAGGGGCTAACTATGGCTACACCTTC. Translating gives CASSSTGANYGYTF.

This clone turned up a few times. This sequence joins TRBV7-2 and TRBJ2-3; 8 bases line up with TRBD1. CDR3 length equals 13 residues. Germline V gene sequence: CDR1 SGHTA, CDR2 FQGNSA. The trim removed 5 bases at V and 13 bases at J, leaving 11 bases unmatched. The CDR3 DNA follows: TGTGCCAGCAGCCTGGGCGGGTCACAGGGGGAGTATTTT. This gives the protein CASSLGGSQGEYF.